What follows are 19 T cell receptor beta chains derived from one specimen sequenced in a study of T cells in Graves' hyperthyroidism and ophthalmopathy. Amplified regions were TCR beta CDR3 sequences from RNA transcripts. The HTBI primer set served for first-round RT-PCR of the TCR CDR3. TCRdb redid the calling of the multiplex PCR reads with MiXCR, one entry per CDR3 protein. The table has hundreds of thousands of distinct CDR3 sequences, roughly 15% seen once. Material: blood. The receptors were sampled from a man aged 18 to 29 with Graves' ophthalmopathy.

This chain joins TRBV4-1 and TRBJ1-1; no clear D gene. Per germline, CDR1 MGHRA and CDR2 YSYEKL. Deletions cut 1 base from V and 0 bases from J, with 9 bases between. This CDR3 comprises 15 residues. The DNA for the CDR3 is TGCGCCAGCAGCCAAGTCTTGTCAGTGAACACTGAAGCTTTCTTT. The encoded protein is CASSQVLSVNTEAFF.

This clonotype occurred many times. The rearrangement joins TRBV7-8 to TRBJ2-2; 12 nucleotides line up with TRBD1. The V segment lost 5 bases and the J segment 7 bases; nucleotides outside the gene matches: 8. CDR1 SGHVS and CDR2 FQNEAQ come from the germline V gene. This CDR3 is 16 amino acids long. CDR3 in amino acids: CASSRPGQGAIGELFF. For the CDR3, the DNA is TGTGCCAGCAGCCGCCCGGGACAGGGGGCAATCGGGGAGCTGTTTTTT. The full variable domain, in which reference TRBV7-8 and TRBJ2-2 provide the parts outside the CDR3, is GAGVSQSPRYKVAKRGQDVALRCDPISGHVSLFWYQQALGQGPEFLTYFQNEAQLDKSGLPSDRFFAERPEGSVSTLKIQRTQQEDSAVYLCASSRPGQGAIGELFFGEGSRLTVL.

This clonotype was detected ten times or more. J is TRBJ2-1 and V is TRBV7-2, with D perhaps matching TRBD1 (6 bases). Trimming removed 6 bases from V and 2 bases from J, with 17 bases in between. This CDR3 is built from 16 residues. Germline CDR1 and CDR2: SGHTA and FQGNSA. CDR3 sequence (DNA): TGTGCCAGCAGTCTTAATACAGGGAGCCCCTACAATGAGCAGTTCTTC. It codes for CASSLNTGSPYNEQFF.

The CDR3 sequence is CASGPGQGGFRDTIYF. DNA of the CDR3: TGTGCCAGCGGACCGGGACAGGGGGGATTCCGAGACACCATATATTTT. The rearrangement joins TRBV7-9 to TRBJ1-3, with TRBD1 matching 11 bases. Germline trimming cut 8 bases from V and 8 bases from J; bases unmatched to any gene: 14. The CDR3 contains 16 residues. The germline CDR1 and CDR2 sequences are SEHNR and FQNEAQ (reference sequence).

This clonotype was detected many times. The rearrangement uses TRBV27 and TRBJ2-1; 10 bases map to TRBD2. The length of the CDR3 is 19 residues. J lost 2 bases, V lost 5 bases, and 15 bases had no gene match. Germline assignment: CDR1 MNHEY and CDR2 SMNVEV (reference sequence). CDR3 in amino acids: CASSPKGSSGGRTYNEQFF. For the CDR3, the DNA is TGTGCCAGCAGTCCCAAGGGGAGTAGCGGGGGGAGGACCTACAATGAGCAGTTCTTC.

This clonotype was counted ten times or more. V and J are TRBV3-1 and TRBJ1-4; 8 nucleotides match TRBD1. This CDR3 region has 15 residues. Germline V gene data show CDR1 as LGHDT and CDR2 as YNNKEL (reference sequence). The V and J ends lost 3 bases and 5 bases, in that order; junction bases with no gene match: 5. The CDR3 loop is CASSQQGARNEKLFF. The CDR3 DNA reads as TGTGCCAGCAGCCAGCAGGGGGCACGGAATGAAAAACTGTTTTTT.

The genes are TRBV12-3 or TRBV12-4 and TRBJ2-3; TRBD1 agrees at 8 bases. With V trimmed by 6 bases and J by 6 bases, 8 bases remained unmatched. This CDR3 has 14 residues. CDR3 sequence: CASSPTGERDTQYF. The CDR3 DNA reads as TGTGCCAGCAGCCCGACAGGGGAACGGGATACGCAGTATTTT.

This clonotype came up many times. The chain couples TRBV12-3 or TRBV12-4 to TRBJ2-2; 7 bases fit TRBD1. The J segment lost 5 bases and the V segment lost 6 bases, leaving 6 bases of the junction unmatched. This CDR3 is built from 14 residues. CDR3 nucleotides: TGTGCCAGCAGACTCGGGACAGCAACCGGGGAGCTGTTTTTT. It codes for CASRLGTATGELFF.

This clonotype occurred many times. The chain uses TRBV5-1 and TRBJ1-2; D not certain. Germline V gene lookup returns CDR1 SGHRS and CDR2 YFSETQ. V was clipped by 0 bases and J by 0 bases, with 9 bases between them. This CDR3 has 15 residues. The CDR3 DNA reads TGCGCCAGCAGCTTGGAAGGGTTAGCTAACTATGGCTACACCTTC. Amino acids: CASSLEGLANYGYTF.

This clonotype occurred many times. V usage is TRBV20-1 and J usage is TRBJ2-7; 9 bases match TRBD1. The CDR3 extends over 15 amino acids. Germline assignment: CDR1 DFQATT and CDR2 SNEGSKA (reference sequence). J was trimmed by 3 bases and V by 5 bases; bases with no gene match: 11. CDR3 DNA sequence: TGCAGTGCTGTAACCCGGGACAGGGCCATCTACGAGCAGTACTTC. This sequence encodes CSAVTRDRAIYEQYF.

This clonotype showed up many times. The chain carries TRBV7-2 and TRBJ2-2, with D perhaps assigned TRBD1 or TRBD2 (5 bases each). Germline-derived CDR1 and CDR2 are SGHTA and FQGNSA. Trimming removed 6 bases from V and 1 base from J, with 18 bases in between. This CDR3 comprises 17 residues. The CDR3 loop is CASRPVFGTVNTGELFF. CDR3 in DNA: TGTGCCAGCAGGCCCGTCTTTGGGACGGTGAACACCGGGGAGCTGTTTTTT.

This clonotype has just a few counts. The CDR3 DNA sequence: TGCGCCAGCACCCAGACTAGCGGGAATTACAATGAGCAGTTCTTC. As protein: CASTQTSGNYNEQFF. The V and J genes are TRBV4-1 and TRBJ2-1; 11 bases fit TRBD2. Germline CDR1 MGHRA, CDR2 YSYEKL. This CDR3 is 15 amino acids long. V gave up 7 bases and J gave up 4 bases; unmatched junction bases: 6.

This clonotype was recorded at least ten times. The DNA of the CDR3 is TGTGCCAGCAGCCCGTACCCAGGAAACTACGAGCAGTACTTC. It translates to CASSPYPGNYEQYF. This sequence joins TRBV7-9 and TRBJ2-7, with D unclear. The CDR3 consists of 14 residues. The germline V gene has CDR1 SEHNR and CDR2 FQNEAQ (reference sequence). V lost 5 bases and J lost 3, with 14 bases in between. Full variable domain (rest looked up from reference TRBV7-9 and TRBJ2-7): DTGVSQNPRHKITKRGQNVTFRCDPISEHNRLYWYRQTLGQGPEFLTYFQNEAQLEKSRLLSDRFSAERPKGSFSTLEIQRTEQGDSAMYLCASSPYPGNYEQYFGPGTRLTVT.

This clonotype has at least ten counts. V is TRBV24-1 and J is TRBJ2-7; a possible D gene is TRBD2 (7 bases). The V end was cut by 3 bases, the J end by 3 bases, with 17 bases between. This CDR3 is 16 amino acids long. The germline gives CDR1 KGHDR, CDR2 SFDVKD. The CDR3 sequence: CATSDTNREGLYEQYF. The CDR3 nucleotides are TGTGCCACCAGTGATACAAACAGGGAGGGGCTCTACGAGCAGTACTTC.

This clonotype was observed at least ten times. This chain connects TRBV28 to TRBJ1-2, with 7 bases lining up with TRBD1. Germline assignment: CDR1 MDHEN and CDR2 SYDVKM. CDR3 length: 11 amino acids. J was trimmed by 8 bases and V by 4 bases; bases with no gene match: 1. DNA of the CDR3: TGTGCCAGCAGTTCGACAGGGGGCTACACCTTC. It codes for CASSSTGGYTF.

There are a few counts of this clonotype. The V gene is TRBV5-4, the J gene TRBJ2-7, with 8 bases matching TRBD2. The CDR3 totals 15 residues. Looked up from germline, CDR1 is SGHNT and CDR2 is YYREEE (reference sequence). The J segment lost 7 bases and the V segment lost 1 base, leaving 10 bases of the junction unmatched. The CDR3 DNA follows: TGTGCCAGCAGCTTGCGGCTTAGCGGGGCGGGGGAGCAGTACTTC. Translating it yields CASSLRLSGAGEQYF. The whole variable domain, remainder taken from reference TRBV5-4 and TRBJ2-7, is ETGVTQSPTHLIKTRGQQVTLRCSSQSGHNTVSWYQQALGQGPQFIFQYYREEENGRGNFPPRFSGLQFPNYSSELNVNALELDDSALYLCASSLRLSGAGEQYFGPGTRLTVT.

This clonotype occurred a few times. The chain couples TRBV29-1 to TRBJ1-2; maybe TRBD1 (6 bases). The CDR3 contains 11 residues. The V end lost 7 bases, the J end lost 7 bases, and 13 bases lay between the germline ends. Per the germline V gene, CDR1 is SQVTM and CDR2 is ANQGSEA. The CDR3 protein is CSERSGVGYTF. CDR3 nucleotides: TGCAGCGAACGATCAGGGGTTGGCTACACCTTC.

This clonotype has at least ten counts. The genes are TRBV6-2 or TRBV6-3 and TRBJ2-2, with 7 positions matching TRBD1. The CDR3 sequence is 16 residues long. Germline V gene data show CDR1 as MNHEY and CDR2 as SVGEGT. The junction had 10 bases not matched to a gene; V was cut back by 6 bases and J by 3 bases. This CDR3 is CASRLDRERDTGELFF. CDR3 sequence (DNA): TGTGCCAGCAGACTAGACAGGGAACGCGACACCGGGGAGCTGTTTTTT.

The chain couples TRBV12-5 to TRBJ2-2; possibly TRBD1 for D (6 bases). Germline CDR1 reads LGHNT; CDR2 reads FRNRAP. The CDR3 has 12 residues. The CDR3 here is CARQENTGELFF. CDR3 DNA: TGTGCCCGACAGGAGAACACCGGGGAGCTGTTTTTT.